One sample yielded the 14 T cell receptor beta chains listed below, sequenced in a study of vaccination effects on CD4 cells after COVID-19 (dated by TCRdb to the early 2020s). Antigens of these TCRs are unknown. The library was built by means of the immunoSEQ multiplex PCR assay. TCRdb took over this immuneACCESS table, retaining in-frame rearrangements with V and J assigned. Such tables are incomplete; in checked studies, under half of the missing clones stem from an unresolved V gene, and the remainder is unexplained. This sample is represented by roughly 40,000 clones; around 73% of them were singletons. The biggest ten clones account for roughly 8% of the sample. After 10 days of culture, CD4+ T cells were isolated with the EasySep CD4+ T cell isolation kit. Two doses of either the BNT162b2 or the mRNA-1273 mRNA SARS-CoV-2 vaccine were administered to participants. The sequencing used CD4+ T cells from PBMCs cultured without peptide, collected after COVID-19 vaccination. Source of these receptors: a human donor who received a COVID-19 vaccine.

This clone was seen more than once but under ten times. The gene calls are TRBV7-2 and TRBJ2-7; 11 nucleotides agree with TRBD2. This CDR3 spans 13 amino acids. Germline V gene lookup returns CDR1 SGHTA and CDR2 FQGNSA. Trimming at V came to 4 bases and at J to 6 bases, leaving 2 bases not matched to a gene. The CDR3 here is CASSYTSGSEQYF. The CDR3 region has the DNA TGTGCCAGCAGCTATACTAGCGGGAGCGAGCAGTACTTC.

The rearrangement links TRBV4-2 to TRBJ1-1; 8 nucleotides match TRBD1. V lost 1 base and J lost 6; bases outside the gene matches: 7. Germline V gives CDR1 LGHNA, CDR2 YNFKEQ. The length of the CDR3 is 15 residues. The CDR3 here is CASSQGQGAVAEAFF. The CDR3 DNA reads TGTGCCAGCAGCCAAGGGCAGGGGGCTGTCGCTGAAGCTTTCTTT.

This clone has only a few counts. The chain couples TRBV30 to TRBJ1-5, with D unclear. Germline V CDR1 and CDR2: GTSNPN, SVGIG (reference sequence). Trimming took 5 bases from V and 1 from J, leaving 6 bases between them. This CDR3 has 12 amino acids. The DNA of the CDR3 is TGTGCCTGGGGAGACAGCAATCAGCCCCAGCATTTT. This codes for CAWGDSNQPQHF. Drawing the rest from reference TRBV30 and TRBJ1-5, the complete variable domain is SQTIHQWPATLVQPVGSPLSLECTVEGTSNPNLYWYRQAAGRGLQLLFYSVGIGQISSEVPQNLSASRPQDRQFILSSKKLLLSDSGFYLCAWGDSNQPQHFGDGTRLSIL.

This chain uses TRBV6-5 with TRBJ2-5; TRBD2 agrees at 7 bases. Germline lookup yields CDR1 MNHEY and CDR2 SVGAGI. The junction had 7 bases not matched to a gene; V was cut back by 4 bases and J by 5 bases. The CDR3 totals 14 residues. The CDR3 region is CASSWGGGAETQYF. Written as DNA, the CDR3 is TGTGCCAGCAGTTGGGGCGGGGGAGCGGAGACCCAGTACTTC.

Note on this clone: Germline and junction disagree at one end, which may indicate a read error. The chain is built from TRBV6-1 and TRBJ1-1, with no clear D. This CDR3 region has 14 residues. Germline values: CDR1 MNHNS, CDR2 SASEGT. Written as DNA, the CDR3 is TGTGCCAGCAGCGAAGCCGGGATTTCCACTGAAGCTTTCTTT. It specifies CASSEAGISTEAFF.

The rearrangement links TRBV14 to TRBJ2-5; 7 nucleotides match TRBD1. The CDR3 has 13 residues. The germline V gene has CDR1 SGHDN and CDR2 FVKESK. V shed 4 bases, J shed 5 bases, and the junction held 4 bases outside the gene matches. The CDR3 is CASSLTGSETQYF. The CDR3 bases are TGTGCCAGCAGCCTGACAGGGTCCGAGACCCAGTACTTC.

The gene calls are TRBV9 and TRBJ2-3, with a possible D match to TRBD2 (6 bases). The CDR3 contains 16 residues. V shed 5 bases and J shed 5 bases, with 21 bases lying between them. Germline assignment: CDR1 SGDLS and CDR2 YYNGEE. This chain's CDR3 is CASSVFTGVRLDTQYF. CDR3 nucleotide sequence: TGTGCCAGCAGTGTCTTTACGGGAGTACGACTAGATACGCAGTATTTT.

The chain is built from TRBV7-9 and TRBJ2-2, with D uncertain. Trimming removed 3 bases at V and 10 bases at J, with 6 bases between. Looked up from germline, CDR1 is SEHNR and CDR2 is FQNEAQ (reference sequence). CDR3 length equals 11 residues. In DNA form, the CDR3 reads TGTGCCAGCAGCTTCTTAGAGGAGCTGTTTTTT. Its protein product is CASSFLEELFF. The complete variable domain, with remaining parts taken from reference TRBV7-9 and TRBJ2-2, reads DTGVSQNPRHKITKRGQNVTFRCDPISEHNRLYWYRQTLGQGPEFLTYFQNEAQLEKSRLLSDRFSAERPKGSFSTLEIQRTEQGDSAMYLCASSFLEELFFGEGSRLTVL.

The DNA for the CDR3 is TGTGCCAGAGGGGGGGGTTCCAAGCAGTATTTT. Its protein is CARGGGSKQYF. The chain uses TRBV2 and TRBJ2-3; D possibly corresponds to TRBD2 (7 bases). The V end lost 9 bases, the J end lost 11 bases, and 15 bases lay between the germline ends. CDR1 and CDR2 from the germline V gene are SNHLY and FYNNEI. The CDR3 covers 11 residues.

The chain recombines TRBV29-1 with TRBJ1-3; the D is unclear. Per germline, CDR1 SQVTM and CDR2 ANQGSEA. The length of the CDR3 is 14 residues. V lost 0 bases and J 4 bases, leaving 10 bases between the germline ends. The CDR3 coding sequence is TGCAGCGTTGAAGAAAGTGCAGCCGGAAACACCATATATTTT. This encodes CSVEESAAGNTIYF.

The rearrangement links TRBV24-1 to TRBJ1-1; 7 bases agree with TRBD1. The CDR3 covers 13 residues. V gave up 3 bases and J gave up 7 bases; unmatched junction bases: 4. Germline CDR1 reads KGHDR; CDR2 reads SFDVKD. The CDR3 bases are TGTGCCACCAGTGATATAGGGGGCTATGAAGCTTTCTTT. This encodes CATSDIGGYEAFF.

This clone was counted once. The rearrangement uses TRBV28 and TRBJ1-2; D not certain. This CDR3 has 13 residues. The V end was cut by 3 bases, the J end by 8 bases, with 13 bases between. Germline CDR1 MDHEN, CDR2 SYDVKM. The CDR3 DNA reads TGTGCCAGCAGTTTGACGGCAGGTCCGGGCTACACCTTC. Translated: CASSLTAGPGYTF.

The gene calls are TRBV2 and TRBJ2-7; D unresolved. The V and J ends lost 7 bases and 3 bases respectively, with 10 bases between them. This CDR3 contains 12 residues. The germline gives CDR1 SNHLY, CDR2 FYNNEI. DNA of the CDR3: TGTGCCAGCATTACGGGTAACTACGAGCAGTACTTC. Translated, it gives CASITGNYEQYF.

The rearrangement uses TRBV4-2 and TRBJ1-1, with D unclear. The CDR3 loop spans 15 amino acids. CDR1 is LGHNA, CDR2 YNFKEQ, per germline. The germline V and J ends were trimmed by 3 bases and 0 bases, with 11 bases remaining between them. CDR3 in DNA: TGTGCCAGCAGCCACACTGACAACATGAACACTGAAGCTTTCTTT. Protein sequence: CASSHTDNMNTEAFF.